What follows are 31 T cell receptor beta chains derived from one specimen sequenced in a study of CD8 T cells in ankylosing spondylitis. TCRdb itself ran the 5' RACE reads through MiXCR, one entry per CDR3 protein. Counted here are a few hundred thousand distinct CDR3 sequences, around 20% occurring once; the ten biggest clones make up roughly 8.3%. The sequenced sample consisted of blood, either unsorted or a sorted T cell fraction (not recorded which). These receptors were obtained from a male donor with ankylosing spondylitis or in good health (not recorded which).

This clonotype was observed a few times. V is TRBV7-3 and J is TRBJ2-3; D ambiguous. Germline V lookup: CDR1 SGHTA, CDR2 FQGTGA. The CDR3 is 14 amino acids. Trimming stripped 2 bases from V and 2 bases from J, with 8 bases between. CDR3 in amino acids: CASSLDPLTDTQYF. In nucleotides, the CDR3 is TGTGCCAGCAGCTTAGACCCCCTCACAGATACGCAGTATTTT.

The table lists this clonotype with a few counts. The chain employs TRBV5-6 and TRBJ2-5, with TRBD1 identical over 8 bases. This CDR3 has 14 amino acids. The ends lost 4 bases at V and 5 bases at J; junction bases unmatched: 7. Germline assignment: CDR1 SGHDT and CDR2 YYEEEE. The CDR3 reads CASSTQGVAETQYF. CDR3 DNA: TGTGCCAGCAGCACACAGGGGGTGGCTGAGACCCAGTACTTC.

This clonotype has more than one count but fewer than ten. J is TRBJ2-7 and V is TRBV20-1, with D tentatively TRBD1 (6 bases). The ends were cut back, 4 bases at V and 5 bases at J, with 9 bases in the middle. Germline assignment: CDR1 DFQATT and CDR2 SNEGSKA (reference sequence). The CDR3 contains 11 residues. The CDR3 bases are TGCAGTGCTACACAGGGAGACGAGCAGTACGTC. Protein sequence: CSATQGDEQYV.

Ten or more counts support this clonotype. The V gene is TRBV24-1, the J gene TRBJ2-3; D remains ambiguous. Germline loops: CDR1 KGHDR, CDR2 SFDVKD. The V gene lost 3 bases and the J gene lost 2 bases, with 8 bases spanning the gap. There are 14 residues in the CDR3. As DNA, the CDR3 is TGTGCCACCAGTGATCCCAGAAACACAGATACGCAGTATTTT. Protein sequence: CATSDPRNTDTQYF.

The CDR3 spells CATGSPGGGETQYF. The CDR3 DNA follows: TGTGCCACGGGGAGCCCAGGGGGCGGAGAGACCCAGTACTTC. The genes are TRBV10-3 and TRBJ2-5; 8 bases fit TRBD1. The CDR3 is 14 amino acids. Germline V gene data show CDR1 as ENHRY and CDR2 as SYGVKD. Trimming at V came to 10 bases and at J to 4 bases, leaving 11 bases not matched to a gene.

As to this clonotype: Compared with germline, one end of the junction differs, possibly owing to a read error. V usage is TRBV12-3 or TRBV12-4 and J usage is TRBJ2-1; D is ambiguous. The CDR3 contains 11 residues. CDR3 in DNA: TGTGCCAGAAGTTTCTACAATGAGCAGTTCTTC. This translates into CARSFYNEQFF.

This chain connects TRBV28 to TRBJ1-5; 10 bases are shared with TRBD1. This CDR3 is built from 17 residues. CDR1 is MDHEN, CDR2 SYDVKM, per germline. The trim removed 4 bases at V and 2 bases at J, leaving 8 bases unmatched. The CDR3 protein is CASSYTGTGAGNQPQHF. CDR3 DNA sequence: TGTGCCAGCAGTTATACCGGGACAGGGGCGGGCAATCAGCCCCAGCATTTT.

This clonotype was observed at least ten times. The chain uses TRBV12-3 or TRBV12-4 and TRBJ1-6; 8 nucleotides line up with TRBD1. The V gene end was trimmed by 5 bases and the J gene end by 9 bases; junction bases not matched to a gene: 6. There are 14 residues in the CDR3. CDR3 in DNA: TGTGCCAGCAGTCAAACAGGGGGTGGTTCACCCCTCCACTTT. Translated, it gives CASSQTGGGSPLHF.

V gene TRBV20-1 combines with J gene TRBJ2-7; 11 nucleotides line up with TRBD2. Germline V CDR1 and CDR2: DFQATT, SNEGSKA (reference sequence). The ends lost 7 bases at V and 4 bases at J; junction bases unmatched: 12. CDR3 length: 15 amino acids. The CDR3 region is CSVVHSSGRDYEQYV. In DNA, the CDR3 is TGCAGTGTCGTTCACAGTAGCGGGAGGGATTACGAGCAGTACGTC.

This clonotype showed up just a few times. The CDR3 is CASSPLGTGNQPQHF. CDR3 in DNA: TGTGCCAGCTCACCACTCGGGACAGGCAATCAGCCCCAGCATTTT. This chain uses TRBV18 with TRBJ1-5; 7 bases map to TRBD1. J lost 2 bases, V lost 1 base, and 2 bases had no gene match. Germline V gene lookup returns CDR1 KGHSH and CDR2 LQKENI. The CDR3 covers 15 residues.

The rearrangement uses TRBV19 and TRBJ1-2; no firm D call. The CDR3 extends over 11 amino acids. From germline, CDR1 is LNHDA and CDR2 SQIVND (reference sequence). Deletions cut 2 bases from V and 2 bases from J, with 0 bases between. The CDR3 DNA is TGTGCCAGTAGTATAAACTATGGCTACACCTTC. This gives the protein CASSINYGYTF.

The CDR3 reads CASSIDSGGTYNEQFF. The CDR3 nucleotides read TGTGCCAGTAGTATTGATTCGGGAGGAACATACAATGAGCAGTTCTTC. The genes are TRBV19 and TRBJ2-1, with 7 bases lining up with TRBD2. Losses at the gene ends were 3 bases for V and 4 bases for J; bases not matched to a gene: 9. The CDR3 runs to 16 residues. Germline CDR1 LNHDA, CDR2 SQIVND (reference sequence).

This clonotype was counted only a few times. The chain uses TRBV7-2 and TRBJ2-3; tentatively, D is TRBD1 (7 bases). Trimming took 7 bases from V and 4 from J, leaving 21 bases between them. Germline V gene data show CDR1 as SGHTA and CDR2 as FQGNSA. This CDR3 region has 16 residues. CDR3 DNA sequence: TGTGCCAGCACCTCCGCTGGAGGGGGCGGCTCAGATACGCAGTATTTT. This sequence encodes CASTSAGGGGSDTQYF.

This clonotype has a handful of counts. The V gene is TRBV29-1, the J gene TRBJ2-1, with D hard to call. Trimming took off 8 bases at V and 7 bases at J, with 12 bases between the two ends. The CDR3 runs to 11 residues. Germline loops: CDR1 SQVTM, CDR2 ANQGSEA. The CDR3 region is CSTGPLNEQFF. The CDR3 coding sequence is TGCAGCACCGGGCCCCTGAATGAGCAGTTCTTC.

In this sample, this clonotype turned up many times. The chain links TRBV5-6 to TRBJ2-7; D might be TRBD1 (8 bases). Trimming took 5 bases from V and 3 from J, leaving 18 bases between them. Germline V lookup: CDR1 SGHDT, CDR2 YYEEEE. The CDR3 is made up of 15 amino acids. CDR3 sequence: CASSGLTGGDYEQYV. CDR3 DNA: TGTGCCAGCAGTGGCTTAACAGGGGGGGACTACGAGCAGTACGTC.

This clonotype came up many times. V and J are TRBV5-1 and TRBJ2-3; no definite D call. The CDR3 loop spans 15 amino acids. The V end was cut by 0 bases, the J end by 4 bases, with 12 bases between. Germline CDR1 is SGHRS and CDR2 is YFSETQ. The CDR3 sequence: CASSLVGEGADTQYF. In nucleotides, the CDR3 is TGCGCCAGCAGCTTGGTTGGGGAAGGAGCAGATACGCAGTATTTT.

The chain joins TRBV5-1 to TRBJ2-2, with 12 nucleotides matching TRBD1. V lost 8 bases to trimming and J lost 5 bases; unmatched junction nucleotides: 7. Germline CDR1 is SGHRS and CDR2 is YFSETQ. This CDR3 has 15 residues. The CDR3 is CASGTGGLPTGELFF. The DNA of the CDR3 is TGCGCCAGTGGGACAGGGGGCCTACCGACCGGGGAGCTGTTTTTT.

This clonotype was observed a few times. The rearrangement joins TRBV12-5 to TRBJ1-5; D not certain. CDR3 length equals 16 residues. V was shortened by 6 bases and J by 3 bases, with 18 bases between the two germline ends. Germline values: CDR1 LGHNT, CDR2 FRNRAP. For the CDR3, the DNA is TGTGCTAGTGGGGTCAAGGAGAAGGTCCTCAATCAGCCCCAGCATTTT. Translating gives CASGVKEKVLNQPQHF.

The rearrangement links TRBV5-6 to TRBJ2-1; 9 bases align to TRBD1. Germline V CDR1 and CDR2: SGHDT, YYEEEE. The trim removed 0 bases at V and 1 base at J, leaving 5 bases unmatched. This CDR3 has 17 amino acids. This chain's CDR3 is CASSLARTGESYNEQFF. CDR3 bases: TGTGCCAGCAGCTTGGCGAGGACAGGGGAGTCCTACAATGAGCAGTTCTTC.

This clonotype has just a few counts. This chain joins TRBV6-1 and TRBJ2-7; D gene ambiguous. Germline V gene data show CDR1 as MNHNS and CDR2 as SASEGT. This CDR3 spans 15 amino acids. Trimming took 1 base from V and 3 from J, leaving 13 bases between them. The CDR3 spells CASSEELHAVYEQYV. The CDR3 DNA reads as TGTGCCAGCAGTGAAGAGTTGCATGCGGTCTACGAGCAGTACGTC.

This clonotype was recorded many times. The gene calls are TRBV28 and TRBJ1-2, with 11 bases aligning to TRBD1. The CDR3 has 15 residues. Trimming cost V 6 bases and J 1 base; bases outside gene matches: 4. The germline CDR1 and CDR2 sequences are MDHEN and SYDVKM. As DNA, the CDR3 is TGTGCCAGCAGCCGGGGGACAGGGGGTAACTATGGCTACACCTTC. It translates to CASSRGTGGNYGYTF.

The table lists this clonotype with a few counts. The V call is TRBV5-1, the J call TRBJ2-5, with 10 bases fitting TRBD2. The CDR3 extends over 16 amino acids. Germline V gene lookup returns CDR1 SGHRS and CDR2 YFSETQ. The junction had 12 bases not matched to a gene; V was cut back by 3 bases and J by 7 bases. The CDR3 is CASSSMLAGATGTQYF. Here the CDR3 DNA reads TGCGCCAGCAGCTCCATGCTAGCGGGAGCAACCGGGACCCAGTACTTC.

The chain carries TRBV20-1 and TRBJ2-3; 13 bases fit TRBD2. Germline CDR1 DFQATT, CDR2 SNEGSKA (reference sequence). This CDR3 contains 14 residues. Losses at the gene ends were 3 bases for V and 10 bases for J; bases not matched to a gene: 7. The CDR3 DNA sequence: TGCAGTGCTAGCCAACTAGCGGGGGGGTTCGCGCAGTATTTT. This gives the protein CSASQLAGGFAQYF.

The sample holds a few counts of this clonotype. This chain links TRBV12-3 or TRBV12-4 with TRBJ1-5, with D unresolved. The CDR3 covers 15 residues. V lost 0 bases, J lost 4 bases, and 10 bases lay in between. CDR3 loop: CASSLAVGGNQPQHF. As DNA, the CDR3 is TGTGCCAGCAGTTTAGCGGTGGGAGGGAATCAGCCCCAGCATTTT.

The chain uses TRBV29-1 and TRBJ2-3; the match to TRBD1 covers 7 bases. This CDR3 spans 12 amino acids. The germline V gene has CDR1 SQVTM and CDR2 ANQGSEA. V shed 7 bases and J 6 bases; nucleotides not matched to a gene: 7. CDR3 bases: TGCAGCGGACAGGGACGACCGGATACGCAGTATTTT. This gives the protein CSGQGRPDTQYF.

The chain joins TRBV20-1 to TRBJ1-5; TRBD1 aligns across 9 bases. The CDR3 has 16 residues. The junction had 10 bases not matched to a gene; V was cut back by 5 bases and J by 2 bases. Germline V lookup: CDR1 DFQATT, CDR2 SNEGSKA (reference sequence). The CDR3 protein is CSAAQGAPRRNQPQHF. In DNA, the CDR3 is TGCAGTGCTGCACAGGGGGCTCCCAGGCGCAATCAGCCCCAGCATTTT.

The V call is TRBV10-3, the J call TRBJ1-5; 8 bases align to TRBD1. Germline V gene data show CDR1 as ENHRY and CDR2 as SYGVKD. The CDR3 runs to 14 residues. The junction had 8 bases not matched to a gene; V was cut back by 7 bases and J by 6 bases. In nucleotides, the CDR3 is TGTGCCATCACAGGGGGCGAGGCTGGTCAGCCCCAGCATTTT. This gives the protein CAITGGEAGQPQHF.

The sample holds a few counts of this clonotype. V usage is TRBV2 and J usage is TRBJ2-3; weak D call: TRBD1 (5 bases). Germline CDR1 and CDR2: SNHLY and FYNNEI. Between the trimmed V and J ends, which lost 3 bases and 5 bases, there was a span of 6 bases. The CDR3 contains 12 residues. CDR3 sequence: CASSDRVDTQYF. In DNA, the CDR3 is TGTGCCAGCAGTGACAGGGTAGATACGCAGTATTTT.

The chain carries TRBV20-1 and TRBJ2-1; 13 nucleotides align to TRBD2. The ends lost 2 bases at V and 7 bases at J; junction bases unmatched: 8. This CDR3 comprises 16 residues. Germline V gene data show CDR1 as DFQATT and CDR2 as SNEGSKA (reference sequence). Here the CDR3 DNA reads TGCAGTGCTAGAACTAGCGGGAGGGCCGTGATAAATGAGCAGTTCTTC. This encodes CSARTSGRAVINEQFF.

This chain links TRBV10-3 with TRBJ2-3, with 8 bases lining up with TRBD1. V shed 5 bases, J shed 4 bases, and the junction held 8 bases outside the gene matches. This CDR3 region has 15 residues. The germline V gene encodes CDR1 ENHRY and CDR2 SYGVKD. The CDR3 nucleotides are TGTGCCATCAGTTACGGACAGGGAAGGGCAGATACGCAGTATTTT. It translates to CAISYGQGRADTQYF.

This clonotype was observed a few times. CDR3 region: CASSSSGILVRDTQYF. The CDR3 DNA is TGTGCCAGCAGTTCTTCCGGGATTCTTGTAAGGGATACGCAGTATTTT. The chain links TRBV27 to TRBJ2-3; perhaps TRBD2 as D (5 bases). CDR1 is MNHEY, CDR2 SMNVEV, per germline (reference sequence). The CDR3 runs 16 residues. Trimming shortened V by 4 bases and J by 6 bases, and 20 bases separated the two germline ends.